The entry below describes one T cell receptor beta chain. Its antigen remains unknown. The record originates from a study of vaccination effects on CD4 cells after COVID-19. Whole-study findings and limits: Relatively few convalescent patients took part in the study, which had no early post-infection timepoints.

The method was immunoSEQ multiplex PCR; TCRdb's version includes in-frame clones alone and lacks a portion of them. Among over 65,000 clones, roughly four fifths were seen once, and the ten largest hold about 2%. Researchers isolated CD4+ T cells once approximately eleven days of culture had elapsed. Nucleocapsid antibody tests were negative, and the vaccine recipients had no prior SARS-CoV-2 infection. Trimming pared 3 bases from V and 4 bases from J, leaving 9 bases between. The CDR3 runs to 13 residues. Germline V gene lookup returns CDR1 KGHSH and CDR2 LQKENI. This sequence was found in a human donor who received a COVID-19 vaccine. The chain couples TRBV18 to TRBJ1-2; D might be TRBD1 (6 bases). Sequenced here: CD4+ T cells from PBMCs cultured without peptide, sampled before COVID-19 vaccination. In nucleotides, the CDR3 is TGTGCCAGCTCACCGGGGGGGCGCTATGGCTACACCTTC. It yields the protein CASSPGGRYGYTF.